This T cell receptor beta chain was captured in a study of shared clonotypes between healthy human individuals. The donors, all of them Caucasian adults, lived in Nashville, Tennessee. Clones were sequenced by immunoSEQ multiplex PCR, and TCRdb holds only the in-frame ones, with some missing. The sample shows around 2.3 million clones, approximately 94% of them seen only once. Sequencing input: naive CD4+ T cells sorted from blood. Indicated subset: CD45RA+ positively selected. The clonotype was recovered from a man aged 18 to 35 in good health.

CDR3 DNA: TGTGCCAGCAGTGAATTAGGTATTAACTATGGCTACACCTTC. Protein: CASSELGINYGYTF. The V gene is TRBV6-1, the J gene TRBJ1-2; no firm D call. The CDR3 totals 14 residues. V was cut by 2 bases and J by 1 base, with 8 bases left in between. Germline V gene sequence: CDR1 MNHNS, CDR2 SASEGT.